Following are 30 T cell receptor beta chains from one sample sequenced in a study of T cells in women clearing cervical HPV infection. Measured with immunoSEQ multiplex PCR; TCRdb has only the in-frame clones, and not every one. The sample data list 25,000 to 30,000 clones. The specimen was blood buffy coat. The receptors were sampled from a woman aged 18 to 75 with a cervical HPV16 infection that either progressed to CIN3+ or cleared (not recorded which).

The CDR3 bases that were read are TGTGCCAGCAGTTTCCCAGCCGGGACAGCTTCCTACGAG. Residues: CASSFPAGTASYE. The entire CDR3 sequence reads CASSFPAGTASYEQYF. The chain uses TRBV28 and TRBJ2-7; the match to TRBD1 covers 7 bases. The read halts 3 residues ahead of the CDR3 end, with the missing end drawn from the germline J gene. Germline values: CDR1 MDHEN, CDR2 SYDVKM. This CDR3 region has 16 residues. The junction had 9 bases not matched to a gene; V was cut back by 3 bases and J by 1 base.

Note on this clone: The read terminates 3 residues ahead of where the CDR3 ends, so the germline J gene completes it. This chain uses TRBV6-2 or TRBV6-3 with TRBJ1-5; D is undetermined. The CDR3 is 16 residues long. V lost 7 bases, J lost 0 bases, and 16 bases lay in between. The germline CDR1 and CDR2 sequences are MNHEY and SVGEGT. The CDR3 sequence is CASIRSGLYSNQPQHF. CDR3 DNA (partial): TGTGCCAGCATTCGGTCCGGGTTGTATAGCAATCAGCCC.

Points on this clone: Read sequence stops 3 residues before the CDR3 end, and the germline J gene provides the missing end. This rearrangement joins TRBV19 to TRBJ1-5; 8 bases agree with TRBD1. There are 14 residues in the CDR3. CDR1 LNHDA and CDR2 SQIVND come from the germline V gene (reference sequence). The junction had 10 bases not matched to a gene; V was cut back by 7 bases and J by 8 bases. The CDR3: CASNFYDRGKPQHF. The DNA read from the CDR3 is TGTGCCAGTAATTTCTACGACAGGGGCAAGCCC.

To note about this clone: The read finishes 3 residues shy of the CDR3 end, and the germline J gene is used to complete it. The chain uses TRBV6-1 and TRBJ1-2; perhaps TRBD1 as D (5 bases). The CDR3 spans 15 residues. The germline V gene encodes CDR1 MNHNS and CDR2 SASEGT. V lost 0 bases, J lost 3 bases, and 11 bases lay in between. Here the CDR3 reads CASSEAYGADYGYTF. The sequenced CDR3 bases are TGTGCCAGCAGTGAAGCCTATGGGGCAGACTATGGC.

The CDR3 loop reads CSVARPRSGLYEQYF. The DNA read from the CDR3 is TGCAGCGTCGCCCGACCTCGTTCGGGACTTTACGAG. The rearrangement joins TRBV29-1 to TRBJ2-7; a weak D match, TRBD2 (6 bases). The read stops 3 residues short of the end of the CDR3; the missing end is completed from the germline J gene. Trimming removed 6 bases from V and 4 bases from J, with 22 bases in between. The length of the CDR3 is 15 residues. CDR1 and CDR2 (germline): SQVTM, ANQGSEA.

This clone is deemed medium-sized by its frequency. The CDR3 end is not reached by the read, which stops 3 residues before it; the germline J gene fills it in. The rearrangement uses TRBV6-1 and TRBJ2-5; D is possibly TRBD1 (5 bases). The CDR3 is made up of 13 amino acids. Trimming pared 2 bases from V and 7 bases from J, leaving 11 bases between. Per germline, CDR1 MNHNS and CDR2 SASEGT. CDR3 amino acids: CASSEQGVGTQYF. CDR3 DNA (partial): TGTGCCAGCAGTGAACAAGGGGTGGGGACC.

With regard to this clone: Coverage ceases 3 residues before the CDR3 finishes, and the germline J gene fills in the end. The chain carries TRBV11-2 and TRBJ2-4; weak D call: TRBD2 (5 bases). There are 12 residues in the CDR3. Germline V gives CDR1 SGHAT, CDR2 FQNNGV. CDR3 loop: CASSLDGETQYF. The part of the CDR3 DNA that was read is TGTGCCAGCAGCTTAGACGGGGAGACT.

On this clone: The read finishes 3 residues shy of the CDR3 end, and the germline J gene is used to complete it. The V and J genes are TRBV7-3 and TRBJ1-3; D is ambiguous. This CDR3 region has 13 residues. Germline CDR1 reads SGHTA; CDR2 reads FQGTGA. V was pared by 2 bases and J by 3 bases, with 5 bases between. Partial CDR3 DNA: TGTGCCAGCAGCTTAGTTTATGGAAACACC. Its translation: CASSLVYGNT. In full, the CDR3 is CASSLVYGNTIYF. Based on the CDR3 plus reference TRBV7-3 and TRBJ1-3, the full variable domain is GAGVSQTPSNKVTEKGKYVELRCDPISGHTALYWYRQSLGQGPEFLIYFQGTGAADDSGLPNDRFFAVRPEGSVSTLKIQRTERGDSAVYLCASSLVYGNTIYFGEGSWLTVV.

As to this clone: The CDR3 end lies 3 residues beyond the end of the read and is filled in from the germline J gene. The chain links TRBV18 to TRBJ1-2; 9 bases match TRBD1. Germline CDR1 is KGHSH and CDR2 is LQKENI. The CDR3 has 13 amino acids. CDR3 DNA (partial): TGTGCCACCCCCGGGACAGGGTCCAATGAC. Its protein product is CATPGTGSND. The full-length CDR3 reads as CATPGTGSNDYTF.

In regard to this clone: The read finishes 3 residues shy of the CDR3 end, and the germline J gene is used to complete it. The chain combines TRBV6-1 with TRBJ1-1, with a weak D call TRBD1 (5 bases). Per the germline V gene, CDR1 is MNHNS and CDR2 is SASEGT. CDR3 length equals 14 residues. Trimming left V 3 bases short and J 4 bases short, with 12 bases between. CDR3 loop: CASSDTVQGTEAFF. The sequenced CDR3 bases are TGTGCCAGCAGTGATACCGTCCAGGGCACTGAA.

As regards this clone: The read finishes 3 residues shy of the CDR3 end, and the germline J gene is used to complete it. The chain couples TRBV20-1 to TRBJ2-7; a possible D gene is TRBD2 (5 bases). V dropped 6 bases and J dropped 0 bases, with 12 bases sitting between them. This CDR3 region has 13 residues. Germline CDR1 is DFQATT and CDR2 is SNEGSKA (reference sequence). CDR3 DNA (partial): TGCAGTGCCCCAGCGGTATACTCCTACGAG. Protein sequence: CSAPAVYSYE. The CDR3 as a whole reads CSAPAVYSYEQYF.

The sequenced CDR3 bases are TGTGCCAGCAGTTGGACTAGTCAGGGACTATACGAG. It encodes CASSWTSQGLYE. In full, the CDR3 reads CASSWTSQGLYEQYF. The gene calls are TRBV28 and TRBJ2-7, with 7 bases lining up with TRBD2. The read finishes 3 residues shy of the CDR3 end, and the germline J gene is used to complete it. Germline V gene lookup returns CDR1 MDHEN and CDR2 SYDVKM. This CDR3 contains 15 residues. J was trimmed by 4 bases and V by 4 bases; bases with no gene match: 10. Variable domain in full (rest from reference TRBV28 and TRBJ2-7): DVKVTQSSRYLVKRTGEKVFLECVQDMDHENMFWYRQDPGLGLRLIYFSYDVKMKEKGDIPEGYSVSREKKERFSLILESASTNQTSMYLCASSWTSQGLYEQYFGPGTRLTVT.

Worth noting for this clone: The read terminates 3 residues before the CDR3 end, so the remaining end is supplied by the germline J gene. The chain links TRBV20-1 to TRBJ1-2, with no clear D. Germline V CDR1 and CDR2: DFQATT, SNEGSKA (reference sequence). The CDR3 contains 14 residues. The sequenced CDR3 bases are TGCAGTGCTAGGGCAACTAGCGGCCAAGAGACC. This encodes CSARATSGQET. The whole CDR3 protein reads CSARATSGQETYTF.

Worth noting for this clone: The read terminates 3 residues ahead of where the CDR3 ends, so the germline J gene completes it. This sequence joins TRBV19 and TRBJ2-5; 7 nucleotides agree with TRBD2. Germline V lookup: CDR1 LNHDA, CDR2 SQIVND (reference sequence). CDR3 length: 14 amino acids. V was pared by 6 bases and J by 4 bases, with 8 bases of the junction left unmatched. CDR3 sequence: CASSRSGGTETQYF. CDR3 DNA, as far as it was read: TGTGCCAGTAGCCGGTCCGGGGGGACAGAGACC.

As regards this clone: The read gets to within 3 residues of the CDR3 end, and the germline J gene fills in the rest. This sample includes further DNA sequences coding for the same CDR3. J is TRBJ1-3 and V is TRBV7-6, with D perhaps matching TRBD1 (5 bases). Trimming shortened V by 1 base and J by 7 bases, and 14 bases separated the two germline ends. There are 15 residues in the CDR3. Germline V gene sequence: CDR1 SGHVS, CDR2 FNYEAQ. This CDR3 is CASSLDQGNWNTIYF. The DNA read from the CDR3 is TGTGCCAGCAGCTTAGATCAGGGTAACTGGAACACC.

With regard to this clone: The sequenced fragment ends 3 residues before the CDR3 boundary, so the rest is inferred from the germline J gene. This chain links TRBV11-1 with TRBJ2-7, with D possibly TRBD1 on 5 matching bases. Trimming pared 2 bases from V and 6 bases from J, leaving 11 bases between. Germline V gene data show CDR1 as SGHAT and CDR2 as FQDESV (reference sequence). The CDR3 loop spans 13 amino acids. The part of the CDR3 DNA that was read is TGTGCCAGCAGCTTATTAAACACAGGCGAG. This encodes CASSLLNTGE. The full CDR3 sequence reads CASSLLNTGEQYF.

Of note for this clone: The missing CDR3 end, 3 residues past where the read stops, is filled in from the germline J gene. The chain is built from TRBV20-1 and TRBJ1-1; the D is unclear. Germline CDR1 DFQATT, CDR2 SNEGSKA (reference sequence). Between the trimmed V and J ends, which lost 0 bases and 4 bases, there was a span of 12 bases. The CDR3 extends over 14 amino acids. The sequenced CDR3 bases are TGCAGTGCTAGAGAAAGTTTCGAGGTCACTGAA. Residues: CSARESFEVTE. The complete CDR3 protein is CSARESFEVTEAFF.

With regard to this clone: The CDR3 goes on 3 residues after the read ends, and that part is filled in from the germline J gene. The gene calls are TRBV19 and TRBJ1-2, with 7 bases matching TRBD1. Germline V CDR1 and CDR2: LNHDA, SQIVND (reference sequence). The CDR3 has 15 amino acids. Unmatched junction bases numbered 11, after V lost 10 bases and J lost 0 bases. CDR3 region: CATIGTVGSNYGYTF. The DNA read from the CDR3 is TGTGCCACTATCGGGACAGTAGGCTCTAACTATGGC. Variable domain in full (rest from reference TRBV19 and TRBJ1-2): DGGITQSPKYLFRKEGQNVTLSCEQNLNHDAMYWYRQDPGQGLRLIYYSQIVNDFQKGDIAEGYSVSREKKESFPLTVTSAQKNPTAFYLCATIGTVGSNYGYTFGSGTRLTVV.

Regarding this clone: The CDR3 is cut off 3 residues early in the read; its end comes from the germline J gene. The chain combines TRBV5-1 with TRBJ2-1; D is undetermined. Trimming pared 0 bases from V and 5 bases from J, leaving 9 bases between. The germline V gene has CDR1 SGHRS and CDR2 YFSETQ. The CDR3 sequence is 14 residues long. CDR3 DNA, as far as it was read: TGCGCCAGCAGCTTGGGTCCCTCTAACAATGAG. It encodes CASSLGPSNNE. The full CDR3 reads CASSLGPSNNEQFF.

As to this clone: The read ends 3 residues before the CDR3 terminus; that terminus is restored from the germline J gene. The gene calls are TRBV2 and TRBJ2-2; D is unresolved. The V end was cut by 4 bases, the J end by 4 bases, with 7 bases between. Germline V gives CDR1 SNHLY, CDR2 FYNNEI. This CDR3 contains 13 residues. CDR3 in amino acids: CASSVFVTGELFF. The covered CDR3 bases are TGTGCCAGCAGTGTCTTTGTCACCGGGGAG. Full variable domain (remainder filled in from reference TRBV2 and TRBJ2-2): EPEVTQTPSHQVTQMGQEVILRCVPISNHLYFYWYRQILGQKVEFLVSFYNNEISEKSEIFDDQFSVERPDGSNFTLKIRSTKLEDSAMYFCASSVFVTGELFFGEGSRLTVL.

This chain's CDR3 is CASRVAPLSTYEQYF. The CDR3 bases that were read are TGCGCCAGCAGGGTAGCCCCTCTGTCAACATACGAG. The chain recombines TRBV10-2 with TRBJ2-7, with D unresolved. The read is 3 residues too short to cover the CDR3 end, so that end is filled in from the germline J gene. The CDR3 runs 15 residues. Germline-derived CDR1 and CDR2 are WSHSY and SAAADI. Trimming removed 6 bases from V and 4 bases from J, with 19 bases in between.

Note on this clone: Coverage ceases 3 residues before the CDR3 finishes, and the germline J gene fills in the end. The chain links TRBV6-7 to TRBJ2-7; 9 nucleotides align to TRBD2. TRBV6-7 is an ORF for which the function is uncertain. This CDR3 contains 15 residues. V dropped 7 bases and J dropped 6; count of bases not matched to a gene: 13. The sequenced part of the CDR3 DNA is TGTGCCAGCACCACCCTGGGGGCGGGGGGGCTCGAG. Protein product: CASTTLGAGGLE. The CDR3, in full, reads CASTTLGAGGLEQYF.

To note about this clone: The sequence runs out 3 residues before the end of the CDR3; the remainder is reconstructed from the germline J gene. J is TRBJ2-7 and V is TRBV20-1; D is unclear. Germline CDR1 reads DFQATT; CDR2 reads SNEGSKA (reference sequence). V lost 0 bases to trimming and J lost 4 bases, with 7 bases between them. CDR3 length equals 12 residues. The CDR3 bases that were read are TGCAGTGCTAGAGATAAAATGTACGAG. Its protein product is CSARDKMYE. The CDR3 in its entirety is CSARDKMYEQYF.

Here the CDR3 reads CASSRTGKAFF. CDR3 DNA, as far as it was read: TGTGCCAGCAGTCGAACAGGGAAA. The gene calls are TRBV2 and TRBJ1-1, with a weak D call TRBD1 (6 bases). The DNA ends 3 residues before the CDR3 does, and the rest of the CDR3 is filled in from the germline J gene. Germline values: CDR1 SNHLY, CDR2 FYNNEI. The CDR3 length is 11 residues. Looking up the rest from reference TRBV2 and TRBJ1-1 gives the full variable domain: EPEVTQTPSHQVTQMGQEVILRCVPISNHLYFYWYRQILGQKVEFLVSFYNNEISEKSEIFDDQFSVERPDGSNFTLKIRSTKLEDSAMYFCASSRTGKAFFGQGTRLTVV.

With regard to this clone: From the germline J gene comes the end of the CDR3, since the read stops 3 residues before it. The chain recombines TRBV2 with TRBJ1-5; D remains unclear. Germline CDR1 reads SNHLY; CDR2 reads FYNNEI. The CDR3 covers 11 residues. The V and J ends lost 5 bases and 9 bases respectively, with 8 bases between them. This CDR3 reads CASSYSGPQHF. Incomplete CDR3 DNA: TGTGCCAGCAGTTATTCCGGGCCC.

Worth noting for this clone: The sequence runs out 3 residues before the end of the CDR3; the remainder is reconstructed from the germline J gene. The rearrangement links TRBV19 to TRBJ1-4, with a tentative D call TRBD1 (6 bases). Trimming removed 5 bases from V and 0 bases from J, with 10 bases in between. Germline CDR1 is LNHDA and CDR2 is SQIVND (reference sequence). CDR3 length: 15 residues. The CDR3 sequence: CASSDWTATNEKLFF. Partial CDR3 DNA: TGTGCCAGTAGTGATTGGACAGCAACTAATGAAAAA.

About this clone: The CDR3 end lies 3 residues beyond the end of the read and is filled in from the germline J gene. The J gene is TRBJ2-1, the V gene TRBV19, with 9 bases that match TRBD2. The V gene's germline CDR1 is LNHDA and CDR2 SQIVND (reference sequence). The CDR3 is 17 amino acids. V lost 0 bases to trimming and J lost 8 bases; unmatched junction nucleotides: 11. The CDR3 reads CASSIDRGSGRSYEQFF. CDR3 DNA, as far as it was read: TGTGCCAGTAGTATAGATCGAGGTAGCGGGAGATCGTATGAG.

In regard to this clone: The read gets to within 3 residues of the CDR3 end, and the germline J gene fills in the rest. The genes are TRBV9 and TRBJ2-7; TRBD1 agrees at 7 bases. After removal of 4 bases from V and 2 bases from J, the junction contained 12 bases not matched to a gene. The germline V gene has CDR1 SGDLS and CDR2 YYNGEE. This CDR3 has 16 amino acids. The CDR3 region is CASSPSMGDSPYEQYF. CDR3 bases read: TGTGCCAGCAGCCCTTCGATGGGGGACAGCCCCTACGAG.

Regarding this clone: Read data end 3 residues before the CDR3 end; the end is taken from the germline J gene. The V gene is TRBV5-1, the J gene TRBJ2-5; 7 bases agree with TRBD1. This CDR3 spans 14 amino acids. Germline V gene sequence: CDR1 SGHRS, CDR2 YFSETQ. The V segment lost 2 bases and the J segment 2 bases; nucleotides outside the gene matches: 3. The sequenced CDR3 bases are TGCGCCAGCAGCTTCACAGGGGATCAAGAGACC. Its translation is CASSFTGDQET. The CDR3 in full is CASSFTGDQETQYF. The variable domain in full, with the rest retrieved from reference TRBV5-1 and TRBJ2-5, is KAGVTQTPRYLIKTRGQQVTLSCSPISGHRSVSWYQQTPGQGLQFLFEYFSETQRNKGNFPGRFSGRQFSNSRSEMNVSTLELGDSALYLCASSFTGDQETQYFGPGTRLLVL.

Comments on this clone: The missing CDR3 end, 3 residues past where the read stops, is filled in from the germline J gene. The V call is TRBV18, the J call TRBJ1-5; D is uncertain. From germline, CDR1 is KGHSH and CDR2 LQKENI. V was trimmed by 3 bases and J by 6 bases, leaving 9 bases between them. The length of the CDR3 is 13 residues. The CDR3 sequence is CASSPTFGQPQHF. CDR3 DNA, as far as it was read: TGTGCCAGCTCACCCACGTTCGGTCAGCCC. The full variable domain, rest sourced from reference TRBV18 and TRBJ1-5, is NAGVMQNPRHLVRRRGQEARLRCSPMKGHSHVYWYRQLPEEGLKFMVYLQKENIIDESGMPKERFSAEFPKEGPSILRIQQVVRGDSAAYFCASSPTFGQPQHFGDGTRLSIL.